This T cell receptor beta chain was obtained from a study of T cell changes during pregnancy in multiple sclerosis. Data came from immunoSEQ multiplex PCR; TCRdb stores just in-frame clones and leaves some out. The table lists fewer than 60,000 clones, roughly 88% of them singletons, with roughly 6.5% in the top ten. The CDR3 contains 13 residues. V was pared by 7 bases and J by 0 bases, with 7 bases between. CDR1 and CDR2 (germline): MNHNS, SASEGT. This rearrangement joins TRBV6-1 to TRBJ2-4, with D perhaps matching TRBD2 (5 bases). The source of this sequence is a female donor in good health, enrolled as a control in a pregnancy study. This specimen consisted of peripheral blood, obtained in the third trimester of pregnancy. The CDR3 nucleotides are TGTGCCAGCACCGGGGTAGCCAAAAACATTCAGTACTTC. Amino acids: CASTGVAKNIQYF.